Sequencing of this TCR beta chain was carried out in a study of blood T cell repertoires in COVID-19. About the research overall: Sources were T cells, B-cell-depleted T cells, or PBMCs; the material itself was cDNA or gDNA.

Original processing notes: Nucleated cell counts were estimated from reference gene primer amplification. Profiled with immunoSEQ multiplex PCR; TCRdb holds only in-frame clones, not every one. V, J and clone size are those of that table, while D and trimming were read from the DNA. There are some 210,000 clones in the sample; 84% occur only once, and less than 8% lies in the top ten. This CDR3 contains 16 residues. Germline V gives CDR1 SGHAT, CDR2 FQNNGV. The germline V and J ends were trimmed by 4 bases and 4 bases, with 17 bases remaining between them. The source of this sequence is a woman between 50 and 59 years old with active or convalescent COVID-19. Sequenced input: peripheral blood. The V call is TRBV11-2, the J call TRBJ1-5; D unclear. The DNA for the CDR3 is TGTGCCAGCAGCTCCCGCGGAGTTACCGGGAATCAGCCCCAGCATTTT. Translating gives CASSSRGVTGNQPQHF.